These 2 T cell receptor beta chains share one sample of origin, sequenced in a study of cytomegalovirus exposure and HLA in healthy donors. The PCR employed 60 Vbeta primers together with 13 Jbeta primers. The table came from immunoSEQ multiplex PCR; TCRdb's copy has only in-frame clones and leaves some out. Its clone listing holds around 31,000 clones. What was sequenced was PBMCs. These receptors all stem from a man aged 25-45 years in good health and CMV-seronegative.

The rearrangement uses TRBV23-1 and TRBJ2-3, with no clear D. TRBV23-1 is an ORF, with its function uncertain. V lost 8 bases to trimming and J lost 1 base, with 10 bases between them. The CDR3 totals 13 residues. CDR3 region: CASPTGCTDTQYF. DNA for the CDR3: TGCGCCAGCCCCACCGGTTGCACAGATACGCAGTATTTT.

This chain connects TRBV6-5 to TRBJ2-3, with D possibly being TRBD1 (7 bases). CDR3 length: 13 amino acids. From germline, CDR1 is MNHEY and CDR2 SVGAGI. V lost 11 bases to trimming and J lost 0 bases, with 12 bases between them. The CDR3 reads CACQGGSTDTQYF. CDR3 nucleotides: TGTGCCTGTCAGGGGGGTAGCACAGATACGCAGTATTTT.